Listed below are T cell receptor beta chains from one sample, sequenced in a study of OX40 agonist ivuxolimab in advanced cancers. Using immunoSEQ multiplex PCR, the repertoire was profiled, and TCRdb retains in-frame clones only, with some absent. The repertoire consists of 70,000 to 95,000 clones, with 80% to 95% occurring once and the leading ten covering 0.9% to 1.2%. The sequencing used CD4+ or CD8+ T cells sorted from blood, collected in a trial of the OX40 agonist ivuxolimab. The receptors derive from an adult with an advanced solid tumor such as melanoma, head and neck, liver or kidney cancer. Both conserved end residues are part of each CDR3. Fields, in order: J gene, V gene, D gene, clone size, CDR3 DNA, CDR3 protein. D genes are given only for firm matches. Not all rows give a size; the values are once, few, many and, for expanded clones, a class.

J: TRBJ2-2
V: TRBV7-6
D: TRBD1
size: -
DNA: TGTGCCAGCAGCTCCCTAATCGACAGGGCGACCGGGGAGCTGTTTTTT
CDR3: CASSSLIDRATGELFF

J: TRBJ2-2
V: TRBV7-3
D: -
size: -
DNA: TGTGCCAGCAGCTTAGCAGGGGATACGGGCGGGGAGCTGTTTTTT
CDR3: CASSLAGDTGGELFF

J: TRBJ1-1
V: TRBV7-8
D: -
size: -
DNA: TGTGCCAGCAGATACAAAACCGAACAGGCCACTGAAGCTTTCTTT
CDR3: CASRYKTEQATEAFF

J: TRBJ1-1
V: TRBV5-4
D: -
size: -
DNA: TGTGCCAGCAGCCCGAGGGGAGAGGTGAACACTGAAGCTTTCTTT
CDR3: CASSPRGEVNTEAFF

J: TRBJ2-7
V: TRBV30
D: -
size: -
DNA: TGTGCCTGGAGTAAAATGGGGACACCCTACGAGCAGTACTTC
CDR3: CAWSKMGTPYEQYF

J: TRBJ2-5
V: TRBV28
D: -
size: -
DNA: TGTGCCAGCAGTTCCATCAAAGAGACCCAGTACTTC
CDR3: CASSSIKETQYF

J: TRBJ1-3
V: TRBV7-8
D: -
size: -
DNA: TGTGCCAGCAGCCCGATGGGAGGCTCTGGAAACACCATATATTTT
CDR3: CASSPMGGSGNTIYF

J: TRBJ2-7
V: TRBV7-2
D: TRBD1
size: -
DNA: TGTGCCAGCAGCTTAGCCGGGACAGGACCCTACGAGCAGTACTTC
CDR3: CASSLAGTGPYEQYF

J: TRBJ2-1
V: TRBV19
D: -
size: -
DNA: TGTGCCAGTAGTATACAGTCCGGGGATGCCTACAATGAGCAGTTCTTC
CDR3: CASSIQSGDAYNEQFF

J: TRBJ2-1
V: TRBV9
D: -
size: -
DNA: TGTGCCAGCAGCTTTTCGAGCCTTAGTAATGAGCAGTTCTTC
CDR3: CASSFSSLSNEQFF

J: TRBJ1-5
V: TRBV6-1
D: -
size: -
DNA: TGTGCCAGCAGTGAAACGGGTATCAATCAGCCCCAGCATTTT
CDR3: CASSETGINQPQHF

J: TRBJ1-1
V: TRBV27
D: -
size: -
DNA: TGTGCCAGCAGTTTAGCAGAGAACACTGAAGCTTTCTTT
CDR3: CASSLAENTEAFF

J: TRBJ2-3
V: TRBV28
D: -
size: -
DNA: TGTGCCAGCAGTTTAGGGAGAACTATGGGTCCGCAGTATTTT
CDR3: CASSLGRTMGPQYF

J: TRBJ1-5
V: TRBV6-6
D: -
size: -
DNA: TGTGCCAGCAGTTATCTAGGGGCGAATCAGCCCCAGCATTTT
CDR3: CASSYLGANQPQHF

J: TRBJ2-6
V: TRBV19
D: -
size: -
DNA: TGTGCCAGTAAGGGGGGTATTCTTCCTGGGGCCAACGTCCTGACTTTC
CDR3: CASKGGILPGANVLTF

J: TRBJ1-3
V: TRBV5-1
D: TRBD1
size: -
DNA: TGCGCCAGCAGCCCCATGACAGGGAACTCTGGAAACACCATATATTTT
CDR3: CASSPMTGNSGNTIYF

J: TRBJ2-5
V: TRBV7-9
D: -
size: -
DNA: TGTGCCAGCAGCCTCGGCGTGTATCAAGAGACCCAGTACTTC
CDR3: CASSLGVYQETQYF

J: TRBJ1-5
V: TRBV7-2
D: -
size: -
DNA: TGTGCCAGCAGCTTAGAAACTGGGTTAAATCAGCCCCAGCATTTT
CDR3: CASSLETGLNQPQHF

J: TRBJ1-1
V: TRBV7-2
D: -
size: -
DNA: TGTGCCAGCAGCAGAGACAGTGGAACTGAAGCTTTCTTT
CDR3: CASSRDSGTEAFF

J: TRBJ2-5
V: TRBV11-2
D: -
size: -
DNA: TGTGCCAGCAGCTTAGAGATAGGGCAGGGGACCCAGTACTTC
CDR3: CASSLEIGQGTQYF

J: TRBJ2-2
V: TRBV30
D: -
size: -
DNA: TGTGCCTGGAACACACGGCTACTCCGGGGAGCTGTTTTT
CDR3: CAWNTRLLRGAVF

J: TRBJ1-1
V: TRBV19
D: -
size: few
DNA: TGTGCCAGTAGTCGCAGGGGTTTGACTGAAGCTTTCTTT
CDR3: CASSRRGLTEAFF

J: TRBJ1-3
V: TRBV30
D: -
size: -
DNA: TGTGCCTGGAAGGGGTTAGGAAACACCATATATTTT
CDR3: CAWKGLGNTIYF

J: TRBJ2-2
V: TRBV11-2
D: TRBD1
size: -
DNA: TGTGCCAGCAGCTTAGAAGCTTTGCGGACAGGGGGCACCGGGGAGCTGTTTTTT
CDR3: CASSLEALRTGGTGELFF

J: TRBJ1-2
V: TRBV6-5
D: -
size: -
DNA: TGTGCCAGCAGTTACACAGGGTCCAATGGCTACACCTTC
CDR3: CASSYTGSNGYTF

J: TRBJ2-7
V: TRBV30
D: TRBD2
size: -
DNA: TGTGCCTGGGCGACTAGCGGGAGACCCTACGAGCAGTACTTC
CDR3: CAWATSGRPYEQYF

J: TRBJ1-5
V: TRBV19
D: -
size: once
DNA: TGTGCCAGTAGTATAGGGACAGGCAATCAGCCCCAGCATTTT
CDR3: CASSIGTGNQPQHF

J: TRBJ1-5
V: TRBV19
D: -
size: -
DNA: TGTGCCAGTAGTGATTCCGACACCTCCAATCAGCCCCAGCATTTT
CDR3: CASSDSDTSNQPQHF

J: TRBJ1-3
V: TRBV7-2
D: TRBD1
size: -
DNA: TGTGCCAGCAGCCCAGACAGGGTGTCGAACACCATATATTTT
CDR3: CASSPDRVSNTIYF

J: TRBJ1-1
V: TRBV7-2
D: -
size: -
DNA: TGTGCCAGCAGCTTATGGACAGCGGCGGGAACTGAAGCTTTCTTT
CDR3: CASSLWTAAGTEAFF

J: TRBJ2-7
V: TRBV5-1
D: -
size: -
DNA: TGCGCCAGCAGCTTCCCCGGTGATGCCTACGAGCAGTACTTC
CDR3: CASSFPGDAYEQYF

J: TRBJ2-3
V: TRBV10-2
D: TRBD2
size: -
DNA: TGCGCCAGCGGGTGGCGGGAGTCAGATACGCAGTATTTT
CDR3: CASGWRESDTQYF

J: TRBJ2-2
V: TRBV7-9
D: TRBD2
size: few
DNA: TGTGCCAGCAGCTTGGTTAGCGGGAGGGCCGTTAGGACCGGGGAGCTGTTTTTT
CDR3: CASSLVSGRAVRTGELFF

J: TRBJ1-6
V: TRBV29-1
D: -
size: -
DNA: TGCAGCGTTAGTTTTGACAGTTCCTATAATTCACCCCTCCACTTT
CDR3: CSVSFDSSYNSPLHF

J: TRBJ2-7
V: TRBV5-1
D: -
size: -
DNA: TGCGCCAGCAGCTTGTCAGCAGGTACCTACGAGCAGTACTTC
CDR3: CASSLSAGTYEQYF

J: TRBJ2-7
V: TRBV5-5
D: TRBD1
size: once
DNA: TGTGCCAGCAGCTTCCGGACAGGGGATTCATACGAGCAGTACTTC
CDR3: CASSFRTGDSYEQYF

J: TRBJ2-3
V: TRBV4-2
D: TRBD2
size: -
DNA: TGTGCCAGCAGCCCCGGCGGTCGGGGGGGAGTTAATAGCGGGAGGTCGGCAGATACGCAGTATTTT
CDR3: CASSPGGRGGVNSGRSADTQYF

J: TRBJ2-5
V: TRBV11-2
D: TRBD1
size: -
DNA: TGTGCCAGCAGCCACGAACGACAGGGGGCGGTTTGGAGGGAGACCCAGTACTTC
CDR3: CASSHERQGAVWRETQYF

J: TRBJ2-7
V: TRBV7-2
D: TRBD2
size: -
DNA: TGTGCCAGCTCGGGGGGAGGGTTCTACGAGCAGTACTTC
CDR3: CASSGGGFYEQYF

J: TRBJ1-4
V: TRBV28
D: -
size: -
DNA: TGTGCCAGCAGTTTACCGCCCCCCCAAAATGAAAAACTGTTTTTT
CDR3: CASSLPPPQNEKLFF

J: TRBJ2-3
V: TRBV7-2
D: -
size: once
DNA: TGTGCCAGCAGCTTAGGCCTAGGCTCAGATACGCAGTATTTT
CDR3: CASSLGLGSDTQYF

J: TRBJ1-5
V: TRBV6-6
D: -
size: once
DNA: TGTGCCACCCGCGGGGGGGGTACGGGTCAGCCCCAGCATTTT
CDR3: CATRGGGTGQPQHF

J: TRBJ2-7
V: TRBV30
D: TRBD2
size: -
DNA: TGTGCCTGGATGAACAGCGGGGCCCTCTCCTACGAGCAGTACTTC
CDR3: CAWMNSGALSYEQYF

J: TRBJ2-1
V: TRBV5-6
D: -
size: -
DNA: TGTGCCAGCAGCCCGACTAGTGGAGCCTACAATGAGCAGTTCTTC
CDR3: CASSPTSGAYNEQFF

J: TRBJ1-1
V: TRBV5-1
D: -
size: -
DNA: TGCGCCAGCAGCTTGCAAACCGGGACGGCGAACACTGAAGCTTTCTTT
CDR3: CASSLQTGTANTEAFF

J: TRBJ1-2
V: TRBV5-1
D: TRBD1
size: few
DNA: TGCGCCAGCAGTTCGGGACAGCCGACCTATGGCTACACCTTC
CDR3: CASSSGQPTYGYTF

J: TRBJ1-5
V: TRBV28
D: -
size: -
DNA: TGTGCCAGCATCGTGGGGAGTAGCAATCAGCCCCAGCATTTT
CDR3: CASIVGSSNQPQHF